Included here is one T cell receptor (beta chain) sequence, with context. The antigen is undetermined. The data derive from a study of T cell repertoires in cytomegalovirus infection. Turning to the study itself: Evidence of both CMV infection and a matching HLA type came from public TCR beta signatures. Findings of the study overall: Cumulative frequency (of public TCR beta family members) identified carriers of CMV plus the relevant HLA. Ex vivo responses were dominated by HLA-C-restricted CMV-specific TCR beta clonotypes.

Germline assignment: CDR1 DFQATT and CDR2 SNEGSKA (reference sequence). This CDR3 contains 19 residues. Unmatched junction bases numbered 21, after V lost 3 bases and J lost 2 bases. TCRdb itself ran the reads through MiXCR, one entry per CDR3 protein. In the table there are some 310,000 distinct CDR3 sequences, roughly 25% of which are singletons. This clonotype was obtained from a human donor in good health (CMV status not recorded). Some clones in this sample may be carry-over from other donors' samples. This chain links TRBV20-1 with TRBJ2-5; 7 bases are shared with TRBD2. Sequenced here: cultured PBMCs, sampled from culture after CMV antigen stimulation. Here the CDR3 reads CSARFPSGLPIGGQETQYF. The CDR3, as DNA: TGCAGTGCTAGGTTCCCTTCGGGACTACCAATCGGGGGGCAAGAGACCCAGTACTTC.